A selection of T cell receptor beta chains follows, all from one sample in a study of T cell changes during pregnancy in multiple sclerosis. Sequencing was performed with immunoSEQ multiplex PCR; in TCRdb, only in-frame clones are kept and a portion is missing. The sample has tens of thousands of clones, roughly 90% seen once. The material was CD8+ T cells from peripheral blood mononuclear cells, obtained before pregnancy. These receptors originate from a female donor with multiple sclerosis, enrolled in a pregnancy study. CDR3s include the opening cysteine and the closing phenylalanine or tryptophan. A D gene is named only where the DNA matches it firmly.

D gene: TRBD1
V gene: TRBV11-3
CDR3 protein: CASSPRGGDLNTEAFF

D gene: -
V gene: TRBV6-5
CDR3 protein: CASLKGGNTIYF

D gene: -
V gene: TRBV21-1
CDR3 protein: CASSKKDRRDRDTRSNQPQHF

D gene: -
V gene: TRBV6-5
CDR3 protein: CASSYSPGFNEKLFF

D gene: -
V gene: TRBV7-9
CDR3 protein: CASSLVVHNEQFF

D gene: -
V gene: TRBV9
CDR3 protein: CASSVTENTEAFF

D gene: TRBD1
V gene: TRBV10-3
CDR3 protein: CATVQGVDTEAFF

D gene: -
V gene: TRBV7-6
CDR3 protein: CASSLARNNEQFF

D gene: -
V gene: TRBV21-1
CDR3 protein: CASSKGRTHNTGELFF

D gene: -
V gene: TRBV5-4
CDR3 protein: CASSLPQNQPQHF

D gene: -
V gene: TRBV11-2
CDR3 protein: CASSLLEDYEQYF

D gene: -
V gene: TRBV7-7
CDR3 protein: CASSPFEGPYNEQFF

D gene: -
V gene: TRBV15
CDR3 protein: CATSRDLIAEGEQYF

D gene: TRBD1
V gene: TRBV28
CDR3 protein: CASSLPGTGYNSPLHF

D gene: -
V gene: TRBV5-5
CDR3 protein: CASSSGPGVDEKLFF

D gene: -
V gene: TRBV7-7
CDR3 protein: CASSLTQVQGLAGELFF

D gene: -
V gene: TRBV7-6
CDR3 protein: CASSLGTVSYEQYF

D gene: -
V gene: TRBV6-1
CDR3 protein: CASSEAPAETSGIQYF

D gene: -
V gene: TRBV28
CDR3 protein: CASSPDSYNEQFF

D gene: TRBD1
V gene: TRBV13
CDR3 protein: CASSLGDREAEQFF

D gene: -
V gene: TRBV7-2
CDR3 protein: CASSLGLEGLWNEQFF

D gene: TRBD2
V gene: TRBV7-9
CDR3 protein: CASSLAGDTGELFF

D gene: TRBD1
V gene: TRBV5-6
CDR3 protein: CASSTGQGGNTIYF

D gene: TRBD1
V gene: TRBV9
CDR3 protein: CASSLETGATGELFF

D gene: -
V gene: TRBV2
CDR3 protein: CASRNTGEQFF

D gene: TRBD1
V gene: TRBV5-4
CDR3 protein: CASSWDRGFTEAFF

D gene: -
V gene: TRBV30
CDR3 protein: CAWSVGLERDEQFF

D gene: -
V gene: TRBV27
CDR3 protein: CASRDTHSGNTIYF

D gene: -
V gene: TRBV19
CDR3 protein: CASSIRLSGAEQFF

D gene: -
V gene: TRBV27
CDR3 protein: CASSLSKTGAYEQYF

D gene: -
V gene: TRBV6-6
CDR3 protein: CASSDGQNTEAFF

D gene: TRBD1
V gene: TRBV19
CDR3 protein: CASSTDRVPQETQYF

D gene: TRBD1
V gene: TRBV9
CDR3 protein: CASSVGTGGVQPQHF

D gene: TRBD1
V gene: TRBV6-5
CDR3 protein: CATAVGTANSPLHF

D gene: -
V gene: TRBV6-5
CDR3 protein: CASSYSSMTGTEAFF

D gene: -
V gene: TRBV13
CDR3 protein: CASSLMQGAEAFF

D gene: TRBD2
V gene: TRBV4-2
CDR3 protein: CASSQPPGLAGGQDLTDTQYF

D gene: -
V gene: TRBV15
CDR3 protein: CATQGRHSGTDTQYF

D gene: TRBD2
V gene: TRBV4-3
CDR3 protein: CASSQDTSGAYNEQFF

D gene: -
V gene: TRBV28
CDR3 protein: CASSLRGNEQFF

D gene: TRBD2
V gene: TRBV5-4
CDR3 protein: CASSWERGRAETQYF

D gene: -
V gene: TRBV11-2
CDR3 protein: CASSLEVAGGLGYTF

D gene: -
V gene: TRBV11-2
CDR3 protein: CASSLGRLNEKLFF

D gene: TRBD1
V gene: TRBV4-2
CDR3 protein: CASSPSGTGVYEQYF

D gene: TRBD2
V gene: TRBV9
CDR3 protein: CASSVVSGRAGDTQYF

D gene: -
V gene: TRBV7-9
CDR3 protein: CASSLALVEGWTEAFF

D gene: TRBD1
V gene: TRBV28
CDR3 protein: CASSFQGGLYNEQFF

D gene: -
V gene: TRBV7-6
CDR3 protein: CASSLAQGVNTEAFF

D gene: -
V gene: TRBV21-1
CDR3 protein: CASSKDLYSGRGRREQYF

D gene: -
V gene: TRBV6-5
CDR3 protein: CASGQDSGNTIYF

D gene: TRBD2
V gene: TRBV6-1
CDR3 protein: CASSLTSGGADTQYF

D gene: TRBD1
V gene: TRBV5-1
CDR3 protein: CASSLKQGWYEQYF

D gene: TRBD1
V gene: TRBV14
CDR3 protein: CASSHGTGVASPLHF

D gene: -
V gene: TRBV7-7
CDR3 protein: CASSLRQDTEAFF

D gene: -
V gene: TRBV2
CDR3 protein: CASIDVEAFF

D gene: -
V gene: TRBV5-1
CDR3 protein: CASRRADDRFYGYTF

D gene: TRBD2
V gene: TRBV9
CDR3 protein: CASSTLAGGPGNEQFF